The 26 T cell receptor beta chains listed next were all sequenced from one sample in a study of blood T cells in healthy people across ages. Then a second PCR, running about 7 to 11 cycles, was carried out with a sample-barcoded 5' primer and a J-beta primer mix. Via MiXCR, TCRdb re-called the 5' RACE reads, giving one row per CDR3 protein. There are around 870,000 distinct CDR3 sequences in the sample; about 28% occur only once, and about 18% lies in the top ten. Specimen: blood. These receptors originate from a woman older than 75 in good health.

J is TRBJ1-3 and V is TRBV14; D uncertain. The CDR3 contains 13 residues. Germline CDR1 reads SGHDN; CDR2 reads FVKESK. Trimming shortened V by 6 bases and J by 3 bases, and 9 bases separated the two germline ends. The DNA for the CDR3 is TGTGCCAGCAGACAGACTGGTGGAAACACCATATATTTT. Translation: CASRQTGGNTIYF.

This clonotype was seen a few times. The V gene is TRBV11-2, the J gene TRBJ1-2; D might be TRBD1 (6 bases). The CDR3 loop spans 17 amino acids. V was cut by 0 bases and J by 1 base, with 15 bases left in between. Per the germline V gene, CDR1 is SGHAT and CDR2 is FQNNGV. CDR3 sequence (DNA): TGTGCCAGCAGCTTAGATACCTCGGGGGGGCTTAACTATGGCTACACCTTC. This gives the protein CASSLDTSGGLNYGYTF.

The CDR3 DNA follows: TGTGCCAGCGCTCCCGGACGGAGGAATGAAAAACTGTTTTTT. This encodes CASAPGRRNEKLFF. This chain links TRBV19 with TRBJ1-4; D call uncertain. The CDR3 length is 14 residues. The V end was cut by 9 bases, the J end by 5 bases, with 16 bases between. Germline CDR1 reads LNHDA; CDR2 reads SQIVND (reference sequence).

V is TRBV6-5 and J is TRBJ2-3; 15 bases map to TRBD2. CDR3 size: 19 residues. Germline-derived CDR1 and CDR2 are MNHEY and SVGAGI. Trimming took 4 bases from V and 2 from J; bases not matched to a gene: 10. The DNA of the CDR3 is TGTGCCAGCAGTTCGGGAAGGACTAGCGGGGGGGCTACCACAGATACGCAGTATTTT. Translating it yields CASSSGRTSGGATTDTQYF.

The chain employs TRBV12-3 or TRBV12-4 and TRBJ2-3; TRBD1 matches 10 bases. The CDR3 has 14 amino acids. V shed 5 bases, J shed 6 bases, and the junction held 5 bases outside the gene matches. CDR3 amino acids: CASSQTGGKDTQYF. CDR3 sequence (DNA): TGTGCCAGCAGTCAGACAGGGGGCAAGGATACGCAGTATTTT.

A few counts support this clonotype. This chain connects TRBV20-1 to TRBJ2-5, with TRBD2 matching over 7 bases. The trim removed 6 bases at V and 3 bases at J, leaving 13 bases unmatched. The CDR3 is made up of 15 amino acids. Per the germline V gene, CDR1 is DFQATT and CDR2 is SNEGSKA (reference sequence). The CDR3 loop is CSAPPSGGAEETQYF. CDR3 in DNA: TGCAGTGCCCCTCCTAGCGGTGGGGCCGAAGAGACCCAGTACTTC.

The J gene is TRBJ2-3, the V gene TRBV20-1, with D possibly matching TRBD2 (5 bases). The ends were cut back, 3 bases at V and 4 bases at J, with 14 bases in the middle. The V gene's germline CDR1 is DFQATT and CDR2 SNEGSKA (reference sequence). This CDR3 spans 14 amino acids. Written as DNA, the CDR3 is TGCAGTGCTAGTGGAGCGGTGGCGGCAGATACGCAGTATTTT. Amino acids: CSASGAVAADTQYF.

This clonotype was counted ten times or more. V usage is TRBV7-2 and J usage is TRBJ2-5; TRBD1 is a possible D gene (7 bases). V was cut by 5 bases and J by 4 bases, with 20 bases left in between. CDR3 size: 16 residues. Germline CDR1 is SGHTA and CDR2 is FQGNSA. CDR3 in amino acids: CASSPRQGRRGETQYF. DNA of the CDR3: TGTGCCAGCAGCCCCCGACAGGGAAGGAGGGGAGAGACCCAGTACTTC.

The chain recombines TRBV27 with TRBJ1-6, with D hard to call. This CDR3 is 14 amino acids long. The germline CDR1 and CDR2 sequences are MNHEY and SMNVEV (reference sequence). Trimming removed 5 bases from V and 6 bases from J, with 11 bases in between. The CDR3 here is CASSRGYPNSPLHF. CDR3 nucleotides: TGTGCCAGCAGTCGAGGGTACCCTAATTCACCCCTCCACTTT.

This chain joins TRBV2 and TRBJ1-6; 7 nucleotides align to TRBD1. The V and J ends lost 8 bases and 8 bases, in that order; junction bases with no gene match: 6. The germline V gene encodes CDR1 SNHLY and CDR2 FYNNEI. The CDR3 is 13 amino acids. For the CDR3, the DNA is TGTGCCAGCGATACCGGGACAGATTCACCCCTCCACTTT. Translating it yields CASDTGTDSPLHF.

At least ten counts were recorded for this clonotype. The J gene is TRBJ2-3, the V gene TRBV3-1; D not resolved. V was cut by 1 base and J by 7 bases, with 9 bases left in between. The germline gives CDR1 LGHDT, CDR2 YNNKEL (reference sequence). The CDR3 runs to 13 residues. The CDR3 DNA is TGTGCCAGCAGCCAAGTTCGGCCAAATACGCAGTATTTT. Translated: CASSQVRPNTQYF.

The V call is TRBV7-2, the J call TRBJ2-5, with a weak D call TRBD2 (5 bases). The V end was cut by 4 bases, the J end by 0 bases, with 9 bases between. Germline assignment: CDR1 SGHTA and CDR2 FQGNSA. The CDR3 is made up of 14 amino acids. CDR3 sequence: CASSSGLYQETQYF. The CDR3 coding sequence is TGTGCCAGCAGCTCCGGACTGTACCAAGAGACCCAGTACTTC. Looking up the rest from reference TRBV7-2 and TRBJ2-5 gives the full variable domain: GAGVSQSPSNKVTEKGKDVELRCDPISGHTALYWYRQSLGQGLEFLIYFQGNSAPDKSGLPSDRFSAERTGGSVSTLTIQRTQQEDSAVYLCASSSGLYQETQYFGPGTRLLVL.

This clonotype was seen more than once but under ten times. This chain uses TRBV5-4 with TRBJ1-6; 9 nucleotides match TRBD1. The CDR3 totals 16 residues. Germline loops: CDR1 SGHNT, CDR2 YYREEE (reference sequence). Trimming cost V 3 bases and J 5 bases; bases outside gene matches: 6. CDR3 amino acids: CASSSFGQGNNSPLHF. The CDR3 bases are TGTGCCAGCAGCTCCTTTGGACAGGGGAATAATTCACCCCTCCACTTT.

This clonotype has a count of ten or more. V is TRBV5-1 and J is TRBJ2-1; TRBD2 aligns across 11 bases. Per the germline V gene, CDR1 is SGHRS and CDR2 is YFSETQ. The V and J ends lost 0 bases and 5 bases, in that order; junction bases with no gene match: 4. CDR3 length: 16 amino acids. Here the CDR3 DNA reads TGCGCCAGCAGCTTGGGACTAGCGGGGAATCACAATGAGCAGTTCTTC. Its translation: CASSLGLAGNHNEQFF.

As concerns this clonotype: This sequence may be a read error, since a much larger clone differs from it by one base. The rearrangement uses TRBV20-1 and TRBJ2-5; D possibly corresponds to TRBD2 (5 bases). With 3 bases removed from V and 11 bases from J, the gap between germline ends came to 19 bases. The V gene's germline CDR1 is DFQATT and CDR2 SNEGSKA (reference sequence). The CDR3 covers 13 residues. CDR3 protein: CSAREPTNNEQYF. In DNA, the CDR3 is TGCAGTGCTAGGGAGCCGACTAACAATGAGCAGTACTTC.

The chain is built from TRBV7-2 and TRBJ2-5, with 7 bases identical to TRBD1. V lost 1 base to trimming and J lost 6 bases; unmatched junction nucleotides: 8. This CDR3 has 15 amino acids. CDR1 is SGHTA, CDR2 FQGNSA, per germline. CDR3 protein: CASSLEGGLAKTQYF. The DNA of the CDR3 is TGTGCCAGCAGCTTAGAAGGGGGCCTTGCAAAGACCCAGTACTTC.

V is TRBV24-1 and J is TRBJ2-5, with TRBD1 matching over 7 bases. J lost 9 bases, V lost 3 bases, and 9 bases had no gene match. Germline V lookup: CDR1 KGHDR, CDR2 SFDVKD. The CDR3 consists of 14 residues. As DNA, the CDR3 is TGTGCCACCAGTGATACGACAGGGCCTAAGGCCCAGTACTTC. This translates into CATSDTTGPKAQYF.

This clonotype was counted a few times. This clone may be a read error of a much larger clone one base away. The chain uses TRBV12-3 or TRBV12-4 and TRBJ2-6; the D gene is possibly TRBD1 (7 bases). The CDR3 consists of 17 residues. The CDR3, as DNA: TGTGCCAGCAGTTTCTATGGCAGGGGGGATGGGGCCAACGTCCGGACTTTC. Protein product: CASSFYGRGDGANVRTF.

This clonotype was counted a few times. This chain connects TRBV27 to TRBJ1-4; 8 nucleotides align to TRBD1. Germline CDR1 is MNHEY and CDR2 is SMNVEV (reference sequence). CDR3 size: 15 residues. V lost 6 bases to trimming and J lost 2 bases; unmatched junction nucleotides: 5. The DNA for the CDR3 is TGTGCCAGCAGCGACAGGGGAGCGACTAATGAAAAACTGTTTTTT. This encodes CASSDRGATNEKLFF.

In this sample, this clonotype turned up a few times. The chain's CDR3 is CASSPTGGIDGYTF. The DNA for the CDR3 is TGTGCCAGCTCACCTACAGGGGGCATCGATGGCTACACCTTC. J is TRBJ1-2 and V is TRBV18; 9 bases are shared with TRBD1. The CDR3 is 14 residues long. The germline V gene encodes CDR1 KGHSH and CDR2 LQKENI. The junction had 5 bases not matched to a gene; V was cut back by 3 bases and J by 6 bases.

This clonotype was counted many times. This chain joins TRBV24-1 and TRBJ2-2; 7 bases align to TRBD2. With V trimmed by 3 bases and J by 6 bases, 6 bases remained unmatched. CDR1 is KGHDR, CDR2 SFDVKD, per germline. CDR3 size: 15 residues. CDR3 protein: CATSDRTRFSGELFF. The DNA for the CDR3 is TGTGCCACCAGTGATCGGACTAGATTCTCCGGGGAGCTGTTTTTT.

As regards this clonotype: Compared with germline, one end of the junction differs, possibly owing to a read error. The chain couples TRBV27 to TRBJ2-1, with 9 bases aligning to TRBD2. This CDR3 spans 14 amino acids. Looked up from germline, CDR1 is MNHEY and CDR2 is SMNVEV (reference sequence). The CDR3 here is CVSSRLAGNNEQFF. In DNA, the CDR3 is TGTGTCAGCAGCAGGCTAGCGGGGAACAATGAGCAGTTCTTC.

This clonotype was recorded at least ten times. V usage is TRBV20-1 and J usage is TRBJ2-1; possibly TRBD1 or TRBD2 for D (6 bases each). CDR1 is DFQATT, CDR2 SNEGSKA, per germline (reference sequence). This CDR3 comprises 13 residues. V was pared by 3 bases and J by 6 bases, with 12 bases between. In DNA, the CDR3 is TGCAGTGCTAGTTGGGGGGCTTTCAATGAGCAGTTCTTC. Its protein is CSASWGAFNEQFF.

This clonotype has a handful of counts. This may arise from a read error, as a much more abundant clone is one base away. V is TRBV10-3 and J is TRBJ2-5; TRBD2 might be the D (5 bases). V lost 3 bases to trimming and J lost 11 bases, with 19 bases between them. The CDR3 spans 14 residues. Germline loops: CDR1 ENHRY, CDR2 SYGVKD. For the CDR3, the DNA is TGTGCCATCAGTGAACGGGGTAGCCGGGATGAGCAGTACTTC. Its translation is CAISERGSRDEQYF.

The chain uses TRBV20-1 and TRBJ1-3; D unclear. The ends were cut back, 3 bases at V and 1 base at J, with 13 bases in the middle. The CDR3 runs 15 residues. Germline CDR1 DFQATT, CDR2 SNEGSKA (reference sequence). The CDR3 loop reads CSASPPRPSGNTIYF. CDR3 bases: TGCAGTGCTAGTCCACCGAGGCCATCTGGAAACACCATATATTTT.

The CDR3 nucleotides are TGTGCCAGCAGTTCCCGCTCCTACGAGCAGTACTTC. It specifies CASSSRSYEQYF. The rearrangement links TRBV12-3 or TRBV12-4 to TRBJ2-7; D gene ambiguous. The CDR3 is 12 amino acids. V was shortened by 4 bases and J by 0 bases, with 4 bases between the two germline ends.